This T cell receptor beta chain is drawn from a study of OX40 agonist ivuxolimab in advanced cancers. The table came from immunoSEQ multiplex PCR; TCRdb's copy has only in-frame clones and leaves some out. The profile shows over 15,000 clones, 76% of them singletons. This clone has just one count. Autoimmune disease history or systemic immunosuppression meant exclusion. The clonotype originates from an adult with an advanced solid tumor such as melanoma, head and neck, liver or kidney cancer. The specimen was CD4+ or CD8+ T cells sorted from blood, collected in a trial of the OX40 agonist ivuxolimab.

CDR3 in DNA: TGCGCCAGCAGGGCCCCCGGGACAGATTCACCCCTCCACTTT. As protein: CASRAPGTDSPLHF. V usage is TRBV10-2 and J usage is TRBJ1-6; the match to TRBD1 covers 7 bases. Unmatched junction bases numbered 7, after V lost 6 bases and J lost 8 bases. Germline CDR1 and CDR2: WSHSY and SAAADI. The CDR3 has 14 residues.